The T cell receptor (beta chain) described here comes from a study of T cell repertoires in cytomegalovirus infection. TCRdb reprocessed the reads with MiXCR, giving one entry per CDR3 protein. The sample contains approximately 490,000 distinct CDR3 sequences, about 11% of which appear only once. This clonotype was counted at least ten times. V lost 5 bases to trimming and J lost 6 bases, with 7 bases between them. The length of the CDR3 is 12 residues. The sequenced sample was PBMCs. The receptor's source is a human donor in good health (CMV status not recorded). Some clones in this sample may be carry-over from other donors' samples. The chain uses TRBV12-3 or TRBV12-4 and TRBJ2-2; D unclear. The CDR3 protein is CASSPYPGELFF. CDR3 nucleotide sequence: TGTGCCAGCAGTCCTTATCCCGGGGAGCTGTTTTTT.